This is a list of T cell receptor beta chains from one sample in a study of cytomegalovirus exposure and HLA in healthy donors. The table came from immunoSEQ multiplex PCR; TCRdb's copy has only in-frame clones and leaves some out. The table records roughly 300,000 clones, around 86% of them present only once. The sequenced sample consisted of PBMCs. These receptors all stem from a middle-aged man in good health and CMV-seropositive. The CDR3 runs from the conserved cysteine through the conserved F or W. A D gene is named only where the DNA matches it firmly. Clone sizes are given selectively: once, few, many, or a class where the clone is expanded.

TRBV28	TRBJ2-1	TRBD2	NA	TGTGCCAGCAGACTTACCCAGGGACAGCTACTAGCGGGAGTTGGGGATGAGCAGTTCTTC	CASRLTQGQLLAGVGDEQFF
TRBV28	TRBJ1-5	NA	NA	TGTGCCAGCAGTTTTGGGCAGGGAAACCAGCCCCAGCATTTT	CASSFGQGNQPQHF
TRBV4-1	TRBJ2-5	TRBD2	NA	TGCGCCAGCAGCCAAGGAAGGACTAGTCAAGAGACCCAGTACTTC	CASSQGRTSQETQYF
TRBV18	TRBJ2-3	NA	NA	TGTGCCAGCTCAGCGACTTTAACCGGGGATACGCAGTATTTT	CASSATLTGDTQYF
TRBV4-1	TRBJ1-2	TRBD1	NA	TGCGCCAGCAGCCAATTAGGGACAGCTGCTTATGGCTACACCTTC	CASSQLGTAAYGYTF
TRBV7-9	TRBJ1-1	NA	NA	TGTGCCAGCAGACCCAACCCGGGGGGACGACAACACACTGAAGCTTTCTTT	CASRPNPGGRQHTEAFF
TRBV4-2	TRBJ2-1	NA	NA	TGTGCCAGCAGCCAAGATCAGGGAATACCCGAGCAGTTCTTC	CASSQDQGIPEQFF
TRBV7-3	TRBJ2-1	NA	NA	TGTGCCAGCAGCTCCCAACCCACGGCAGGGGCATACAATGAGCAGTTCTTC	CASSSQPTAGAYNEQFF
TRBV30	TRBJ2-5	NA	NA	TGTGCCTGGAGTGTACGAGGGGAGACCCAGTACTTC	CAWSVRGETQYF
TRBV18	TRBJ2-3	NA	NA	TGTGCCAGCTCACCGAGTAACCCTAGCACAGATACGCAGTATTTT	CASSPSNPSTDTQYF
TRBV5-4	TRBJ2-1	TRBD1	NA	TGTGCCAGCAGCTTGGCTCCGGGACAGGGTTACAACAATGAGCAGTTCTTC	CASSLAPGQGYNNEQFF
TRBV4-3	TRBJ1-3	TRBD1	few	TGCGCCAGCAGCCAGAGGGACAGGGGTGACACCATATATTTT	CASSQRDRGDTIYF
TRBV27	TRBJ2-7	TRBD2	few	TGTGCCAGCAGTTCCCTAGCGGGAGGCAACGAGCAGTACTTC	CASSSLAGGNEQYF
TRBV5-1	TRBJ2-2	TRBD2	NA	TGCGCCAGCAGCCAAGGACTAGCGGGAGTAACCGGGGAGCTGTTTTTT	CASSQGLAGVTGELFF
TRBV29-1	TRBJ2-1	NA	NA	TGCAGCGTTCGAGCCGGGGGCAATGAGCAGTTCTTC	CSVRAGGNEQFF
TRBV27	TRBJ1-1	NA	few	TGTGCCAGTCGACTTGCAGGGGAAGGGACTGAAGCTTTCTTT	CASRLAGEGTEAFF
TRBV15	TRBJ2-5	NA	once	TGTGCCACCAGCAGAGCCAGGGGGGTTGGGACCCAGTACTTC	CATSRARGVGTQYF
TRBV4-1	TRBJ2-7	TRBD1	NA	TGCGCCAGCAGCCGCGTGACAGGGGACGGGGCGTACGAGCAGTACTTC	CASSRVTGDGAYEQYF
TRBV28	TRBJ1-1	NA	NA	TGTGCCAGCAGTTTGGCAGGGAACACTGAAGCTTTCTTT	CASSLAGNTEAFF
TRBV29-1	TRBJ2-7	NA	NA	TGCAGCGTTGAAGATCTCGGAGACCGCTCCTACGAGCAGTACTTC	CSVEDLGDRSYEQYF
TRBV30	TRBJ2-7	TRBD1	NA	TGTGCCTGGAGTGTAGGGGTGGGCCCAGGGGGTCTCGAGCAGTACTTC	CAWSVGVGPGGLEQYF
TRBV28	TRBJ2-7	NA	NA	TGTGCCAGCAGTTTACAGTACGAGCAGTACTTC	CASSLQYEQYF
TRBV10-3	TRBJ1-3	NA	NA	TGTGCCATCAGTGACTTATCGACAGGAATAGCCATATATTTT	CAISDLSTGIAIYF
TRBV28	TRBJ1-5	NA	NA	TGTGCCAGCAGCCGGGGGGCCCAGCATTTT	CASSRGAQHF
TRBV28	TRBJ1-4	TRBD1	NA	TGTGCCAGCAGCCGACCGACAGGGGGCGACGCCCGTGAAAAACTGTTTTTT	CASSRPTGGDAREKLFF
TRBV6-5	TRBJ2-1	NA	NA	TGTGCCAGCAGACCCGACAGAAGCTCCTACAATGAGCAGTTCTTC	CASRPDRSSYNEQFF
TRBV4-1	TRBJ2-5	TRBD2	once	TGCGCCAGCAGCCCCTCGGGACTAGTGGAGACCCAGTACTTC	CASSPSGLVETQYF
TRBV15	TRBJ2-7	TRBD1	NA	TGTGCCACCAGCAGGGGGACAGCTTTCTCCTACGAGCAGTACTTC	CATSRGTAFSYEQYF
TRBV11-3	TRBJ2-1	NA	once	TGTGCCAGCAGCTCCCGACTTGACAATGAGCAGTTCTTC	CASSSRLDNEQFF
TRBV4-1	TRBJ1-1	TRBD1	NA	TGCGCCAGCAGCCCACAGGGGCTCACTGAAGCTTTCTTT	CASSPQGLTEAFF
TRBV7-2	TRBJ2-3	NA	NA	TGTGCCAGCAGCTTAGCGGGGCGACCTACGCAGTATTTT	CASSLAGRPTQYF
TRBV19	TRBJ2-1	NA	NA	TGTGCCAGTAGATACCGGGACTTTAACAATGAGCAGTTCTTC	CASRYRDFNNEQFF
TRBV6-5	TRBJ1-5	NA	NA	TGTGCCAGCAGTTACCCCAACAGCCACGATCAGCCCCAGCATTTT	CASSYPNSHDQPQHF
TRBV25-1	TRBJ2-1	NA	NA	TGTGCCAGCACCCCCGCAGCGGCCGCCTACAATGAGCAGTTCTTC	CASTPAAAAYNEQFF
TRBV10-1	TRBJ1-1	NA	NA	TGCGCCAGCAGTGAAAACAGATTGAACACTGAAGCTTTCTTT	CASSENRLNTEAFF